This T cell receptor (beta chain) appears in the sequencing data of a study of blood T cell repertoires in COVID-19. Overall study context: The study drew acute and convalescent COVID-19 samples from the United States, Italy and Spain.

Germline V gene sequence: CDR1 MNHEY, CDR2 SMNVEV (reference sequence). The CDR3 spans 16 residues. V dropped 4 bases and J dropped 1; count of bases not matched to a gene: 3. The method was immunoSEQ multiplex PCR; TCRdb's version includes in-frame clones alone and lacks a portion of them. Of 200,000 to 300,000 clones in the sample, 70% to 85% were seen once. The TCR comes from an elderly man with acute or convalescent COVID-19. The material sequenced was peripheral blood. The V and J genes are TRBV27 and TRBJ1-5; 11 bases agree with TRBD1. The CDR3 sequence is CASSSDRGRSNQPQHF. Here the CDR3 DNA reads TGTGCCAGCAGTTCGGACAGGGGGCGAAGCAATCAGCCCCAGCATTTT.